The 9 T cell receptor beta chains below all came from one sample that was sequenced in a study of T-cell reconstitution after alpha-beta-depleted transplantation in children. Unique molecular identifiers were used in preparing the TCRbeta library. TCRdb used MiXCR to reprocess the PCR reads, holding one entry per CDR3 protein. The sample consists of about 400,000 distinct CDR3 sequences, 13% of them appearing once. Sequences were derived from PBMCs, sampled from the stem cell graft. These receptors originate from a human donor who donated a stem cell graft to a child with Fanconi anemia.

The chain couples TRBV6-5 to TRBJ2-1, with TRBD2 identical over 8 bases. Germline V CDR1 and CDR2: MNHEY, SVGAGI. The CDR3 length is 17 residues. The V and J ends lost 4 bases and 4 bases, in that order; junction bases with no gene match: 12. CDR3 sequence reads: CASSSTSRGATYNEQFF. The DNA for the CDR3 is TGTGCCAGCAGTTCCACCTCGCGGGGGGCCACTTACAATGAGCAGTTCTTC.

This clonotype was found once. At one end the junction does not follow the germline gene, possibly because of a read error. The V call is TRBV2, the J call TRBJ2-4; D may be TRBD1 (6 bases). Germline lookup yields CDR1 SNHLY and CDR2 FYNNEI. The CDR3 is made up of 15 amino acids. CDR3 in DNA: TGTGCCAGCACTCTCGAGACTACAGGGCGAGACATTCGGTACTTC. Its translation: CASTLETTGRDIRYF.

This clonotype was detected a few times. The chain is built from TRBV27 and TRBJ2-3; TRBD1 matches at 7 bases. V shed 6 bases and J 10 bases; nucleotides not matched to a gene: 4. The CDR3 has 11 residues. Germline V gene lookup returns CDR1 MNHEY and CDR2 SMNVEV (reference sequence). CDR3 bases: TGTGCCAGCAGGCAACAGGGGTCGCAGTATTTT. This codes for CASRQQGSQYF.

This clonotype was seen repeatedly, ten times or more. This chain connects TRBV5-4 to TRBJ2-1, with TRBD2 matching 10 bases. Germline CDR1 and CDR2: SGHNT and YYREEE (reference sequence). Trimming cost V 5 bases and J 0 bases; bases outside gene matches: 17. The CDR3 contains 20 residues. Written as DNA, the CDR3 is TGTGCCAGCAGTCACAGCGGGGGGGACCTTTTGAGGAGCTCCTACAATGAGCAGTTCTTC. Its translation is CASSHSGGDLLRSSYNEQFF. Full variable domain (missing parts from reference TRBV5-4 and TRBJ2-1): ETGVTQSPTHLIKTRGQQVTLRCSSQSGHNTVSWYQQALGQGPQFIFQYYREEENGRGNFPPRFSGLQFPNYSSELNVNALELDDSALYLCASSHSGGDLLRSSYNEQFFGPGTRLTVL.

This clonotype was counted only a few times. V and J are TRBV5-6 and TRBJ2-7; tentatively, D is TRBD2 (6 bases). The CDR3 has 14 amino acids. The germline CDR1 and CDR2 sequences are SGHDT and YYEEEE. With 4 bases removed from V and 3 bases from J, the gap between germline ends came to 14 bases. The CDR3 DNA follows: TGTGCCAGCAGCCGACGGGGGTTGGACTACGAGCAGTACTTC. This sequence encodes CASSRRGLDYEQYF.

The chain links TRBV4-3 to TRBJ2-5; D unresolved. Per the germline V gene, CDR1 is LGHNA and CDR2 is YSLEER. The CDR3 extends over 13 amino acids. The V end lost 1 base, the J end lost 7 bases, and 10 bases lay between the germline ends. Here the CDR3 reads CASSQAPRGTQYF. In DNA form, the CDR3 reads TGCGCCAGCAGCCAAGCCCCCCGTGGGACCCAGTACTTC.

Only a few counts were recorded for this clonotype. The chain uses TRBV12-3 or TRBV12-4 and TRBJ1-2; 9 bases are shared with TRBD1. The CDR3 is 15 residues long. V was clipped by 5 bases and J by 8 bases; unmatched bases: 12. The CDR3 spells CASSVRDRAPPGYTF. DNA for the CDR3: TGTGCCAGCAGTGTACGGGACAGGGCGCCTCCCGGCTACACCTTC.

This clonotype was seen more than once but under ten times. V and J are TRBV28 and TRBJ2-5; TRBD2 aligns across 12 bases. The CDR3 length is 17 residues. Per germline, CDR1 MDHEN and CDR2 SYDVKM. V gave up 5 bases and J gave up 5 bases; unmatched junction bases: 12. The CDR3 here is CASSTTWTSGDFETQYF. CDR3 sequence (DNA): TGTGCCAGCAGTACAACCTGGACTAGCGGGGATTTCGAGACCCAGTACTTC.

Only a few counts were recorded for this clonotype. V and J are TRBV5-5 and TRBJ2-1, with 8 positions matching TRBD1. Germline values: CDR1 SGHKS, CDR2 YYEKEE (reference sequence). The CDR3 spans 14 residues. J was trimmed by 1 base and V by 7 bases; bases with no gene match: 4. The CDR3 DNA sequence: TGTGCCAGCTCCGGGACAGGTTCCTACAATGAGCAGTTCTTC. Its translation is CASSGTGSYNEQFF.